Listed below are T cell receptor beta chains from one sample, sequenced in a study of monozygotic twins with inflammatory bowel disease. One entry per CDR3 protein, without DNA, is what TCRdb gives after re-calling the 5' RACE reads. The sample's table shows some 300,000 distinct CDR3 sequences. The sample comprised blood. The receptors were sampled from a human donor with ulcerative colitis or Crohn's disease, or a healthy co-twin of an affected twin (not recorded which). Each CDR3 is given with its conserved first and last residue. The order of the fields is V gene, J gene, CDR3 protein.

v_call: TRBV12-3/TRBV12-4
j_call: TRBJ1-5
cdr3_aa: CASRFGDSNQPQHF

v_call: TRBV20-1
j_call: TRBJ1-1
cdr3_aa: CSARDDRTGTEAFF

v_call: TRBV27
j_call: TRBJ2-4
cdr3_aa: CASMFRAGSTARNIQYF

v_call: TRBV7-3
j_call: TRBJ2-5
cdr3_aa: CASSPTRVSGRETQYF

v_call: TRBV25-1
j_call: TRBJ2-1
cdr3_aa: CASSDLGTSGRDNEQFF

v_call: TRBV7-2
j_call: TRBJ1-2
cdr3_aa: CASSLGRASDGYTF

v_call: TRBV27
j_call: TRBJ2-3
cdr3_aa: CASSLLAGGTDTQYF

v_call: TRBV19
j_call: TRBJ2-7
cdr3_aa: CASSRGGEQYF

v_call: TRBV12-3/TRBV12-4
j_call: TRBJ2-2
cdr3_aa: CASNRGSSTGELFF

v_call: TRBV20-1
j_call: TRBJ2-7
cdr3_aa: CSARGLPGLAKYEQYF

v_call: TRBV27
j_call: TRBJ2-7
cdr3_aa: CASTSSGTLGGEQYF

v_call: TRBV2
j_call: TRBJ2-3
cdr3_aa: CASVRRRTSIPTSTDTQYF

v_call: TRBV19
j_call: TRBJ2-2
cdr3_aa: CASSITGTYTGELFF

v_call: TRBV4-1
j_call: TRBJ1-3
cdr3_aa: CASSQDISTLSGNTIYF

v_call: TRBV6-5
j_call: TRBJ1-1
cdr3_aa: CASSYSMSGGSTAFF

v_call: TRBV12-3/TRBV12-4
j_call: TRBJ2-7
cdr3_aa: CASSQDILALYEQYF

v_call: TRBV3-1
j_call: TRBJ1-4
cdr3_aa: CASSLEGQGKKLFF

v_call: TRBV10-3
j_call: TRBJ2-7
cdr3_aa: CAISVGLADYEQYF

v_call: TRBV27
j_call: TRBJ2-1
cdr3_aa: CASSPPGQRYNEQFF

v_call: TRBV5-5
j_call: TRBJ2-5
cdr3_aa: CASSFPQGSETQYF

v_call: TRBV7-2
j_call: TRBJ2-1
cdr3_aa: CASSSRGRAGSYNEQFF

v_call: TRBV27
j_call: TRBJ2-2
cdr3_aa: CASSFPDTGELFF

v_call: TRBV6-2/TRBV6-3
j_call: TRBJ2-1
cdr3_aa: CASKTGTTYNEQFF

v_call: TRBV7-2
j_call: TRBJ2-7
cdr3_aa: CASSLDPLWEQYF

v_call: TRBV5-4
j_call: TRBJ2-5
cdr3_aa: CASSLEQGRTQYF

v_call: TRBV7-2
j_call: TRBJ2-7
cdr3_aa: CASSLKPSAGVNEQYF

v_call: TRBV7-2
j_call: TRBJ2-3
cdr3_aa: CASSLVTGTDTQYF

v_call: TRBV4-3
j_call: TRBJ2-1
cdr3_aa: CASSQGGETGGFYNEQFF

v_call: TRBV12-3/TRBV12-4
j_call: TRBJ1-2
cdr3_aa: CASSLVGVYTF